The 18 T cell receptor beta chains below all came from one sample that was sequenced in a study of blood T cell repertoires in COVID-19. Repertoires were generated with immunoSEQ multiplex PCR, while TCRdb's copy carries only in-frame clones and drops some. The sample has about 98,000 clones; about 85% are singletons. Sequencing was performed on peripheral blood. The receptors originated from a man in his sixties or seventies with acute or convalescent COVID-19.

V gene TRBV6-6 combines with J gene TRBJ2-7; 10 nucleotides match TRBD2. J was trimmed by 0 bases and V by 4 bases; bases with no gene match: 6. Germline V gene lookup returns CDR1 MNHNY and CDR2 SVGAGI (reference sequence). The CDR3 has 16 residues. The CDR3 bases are TGTGCCAGCAGTTTTAGCGGGGGGCCGGGCTCCTACGAGCAGTACTTC. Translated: CASSFSGGPGSYEQYF.

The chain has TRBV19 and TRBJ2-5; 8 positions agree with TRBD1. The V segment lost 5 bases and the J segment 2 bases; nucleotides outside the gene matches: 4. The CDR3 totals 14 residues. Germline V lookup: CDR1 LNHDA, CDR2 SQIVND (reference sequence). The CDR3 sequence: CASSWQGAQETQYF. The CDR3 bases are TGTGCCAGTAGTTGGCAGGGGGCTCAAGAGACCCAGTACTTC.

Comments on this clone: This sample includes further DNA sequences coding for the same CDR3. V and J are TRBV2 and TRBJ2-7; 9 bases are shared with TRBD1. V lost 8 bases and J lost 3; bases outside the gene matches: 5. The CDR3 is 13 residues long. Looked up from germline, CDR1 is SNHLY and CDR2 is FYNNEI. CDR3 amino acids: CASSDRGFYEQYF. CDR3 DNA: TGTGCCAGCTCTGACAGGGGGTTCTACGAGCAGTACTTC.

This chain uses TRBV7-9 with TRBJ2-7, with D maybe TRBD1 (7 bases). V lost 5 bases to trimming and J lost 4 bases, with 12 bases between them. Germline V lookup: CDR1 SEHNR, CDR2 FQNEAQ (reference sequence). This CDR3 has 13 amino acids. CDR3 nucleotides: TGTGCCAGCAGCCCCCAGGGGGGTTACGAGCAGTACTTC. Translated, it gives CASSPQGGYEQYF.

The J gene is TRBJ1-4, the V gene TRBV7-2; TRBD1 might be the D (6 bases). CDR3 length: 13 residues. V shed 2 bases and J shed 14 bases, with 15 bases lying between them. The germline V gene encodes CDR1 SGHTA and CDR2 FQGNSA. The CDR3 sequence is CASSLYRDSVLFF. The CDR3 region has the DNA TGTGCCAGCAGCTTATACAGGGATTCAGTCCTGTTTTTT.

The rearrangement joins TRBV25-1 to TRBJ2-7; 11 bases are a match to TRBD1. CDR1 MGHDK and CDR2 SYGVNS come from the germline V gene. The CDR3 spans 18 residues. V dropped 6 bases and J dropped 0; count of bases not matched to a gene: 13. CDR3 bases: TGTGCCAGCAGAAGCCAAGGGGACAGGGGGGATTACTCCTACGAGCAGTACGTC. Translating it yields CASRSQGDRGDYSYEQYV.

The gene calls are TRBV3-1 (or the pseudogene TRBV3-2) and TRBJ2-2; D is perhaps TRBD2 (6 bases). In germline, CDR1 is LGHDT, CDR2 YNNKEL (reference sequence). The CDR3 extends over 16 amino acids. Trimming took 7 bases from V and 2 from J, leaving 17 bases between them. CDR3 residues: CASTSRGGPNTGELFF. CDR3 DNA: TGTGCCAGCACCAGCCGGGGAGGTCCAAACACCGGGGAGCTGTTTTTT.

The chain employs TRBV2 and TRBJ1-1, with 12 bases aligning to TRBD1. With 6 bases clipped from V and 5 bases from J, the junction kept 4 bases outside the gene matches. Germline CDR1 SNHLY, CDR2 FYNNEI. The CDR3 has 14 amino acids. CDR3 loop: CASRGQGAGTEAFF. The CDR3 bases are TGTGCCAGCAGGGGACAGGGGGCTGGGACTGAAGCTTTCTTT.

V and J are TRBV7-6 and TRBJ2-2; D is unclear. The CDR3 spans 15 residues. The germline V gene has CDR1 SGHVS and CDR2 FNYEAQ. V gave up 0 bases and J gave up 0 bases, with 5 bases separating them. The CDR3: CASSLALANTGELFF. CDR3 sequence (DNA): TGTGCCAGCAGCTTAGCTCTCGCGAACACCGGGGAGCTGTTTTTT.

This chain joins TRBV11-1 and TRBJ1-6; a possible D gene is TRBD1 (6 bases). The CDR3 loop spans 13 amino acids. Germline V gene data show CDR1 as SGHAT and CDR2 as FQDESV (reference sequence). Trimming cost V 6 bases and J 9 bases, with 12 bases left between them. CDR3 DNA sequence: TGTGCCAGCAGTGGGACAAGGGCTTCACCCCTCCACTTT. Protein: CASSGTRASPLHF.

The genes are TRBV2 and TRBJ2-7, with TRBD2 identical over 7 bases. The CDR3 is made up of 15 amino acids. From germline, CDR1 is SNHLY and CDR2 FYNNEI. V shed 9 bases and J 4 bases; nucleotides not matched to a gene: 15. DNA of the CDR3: TGTGCCAGTTGGTCGGTGGCGGGGGATGTTTACGAGCAGTACGTC. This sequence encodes CASWSVAGDVYEQYV.

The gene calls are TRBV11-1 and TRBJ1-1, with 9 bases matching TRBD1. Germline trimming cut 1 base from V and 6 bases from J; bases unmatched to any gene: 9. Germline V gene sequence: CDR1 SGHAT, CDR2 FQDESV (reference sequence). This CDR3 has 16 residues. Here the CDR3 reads CASSLGGTGRRSEAFF. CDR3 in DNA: TGTGCCAGCAGCTTAGGCGGGACAGGGAGGAGGTCTGAAGCTTTCTTT.

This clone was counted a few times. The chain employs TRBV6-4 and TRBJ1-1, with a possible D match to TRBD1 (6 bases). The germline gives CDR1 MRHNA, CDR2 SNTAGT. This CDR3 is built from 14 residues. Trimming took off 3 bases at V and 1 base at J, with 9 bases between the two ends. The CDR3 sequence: CASSEDSENTEAFF. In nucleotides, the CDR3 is TGTGCCAGCAGTGAGGACAGCGAGAACACTGAAGCTTTCTTT.

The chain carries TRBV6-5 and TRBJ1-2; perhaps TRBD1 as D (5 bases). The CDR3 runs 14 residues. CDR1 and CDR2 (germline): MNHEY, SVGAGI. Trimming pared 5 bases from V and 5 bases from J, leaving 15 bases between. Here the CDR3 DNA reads TGTGCCAGCAGTACTGGGGGGTCGAGATATGGCTACACCTTC. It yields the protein CASSTGGSRYGYTF.

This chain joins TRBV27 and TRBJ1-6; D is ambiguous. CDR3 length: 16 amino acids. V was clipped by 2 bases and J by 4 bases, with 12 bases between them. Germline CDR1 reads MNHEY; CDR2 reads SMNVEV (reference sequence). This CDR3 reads CASSLSPVPYNSPLHF. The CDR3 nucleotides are TGTGCCAGCAGTTTAAGTCCAGTGCCTTATAATTCACCCCTCCACTTT.

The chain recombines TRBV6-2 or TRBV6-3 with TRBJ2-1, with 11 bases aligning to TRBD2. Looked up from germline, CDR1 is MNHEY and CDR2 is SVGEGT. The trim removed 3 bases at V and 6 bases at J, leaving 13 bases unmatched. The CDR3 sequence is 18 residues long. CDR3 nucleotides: TGTGCCAGCAGTTATATGGCCATCGGGACTAGCGGACCCAATGAGCAGTTCTTC. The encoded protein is CASSYMAIGTSGPNEQFF.

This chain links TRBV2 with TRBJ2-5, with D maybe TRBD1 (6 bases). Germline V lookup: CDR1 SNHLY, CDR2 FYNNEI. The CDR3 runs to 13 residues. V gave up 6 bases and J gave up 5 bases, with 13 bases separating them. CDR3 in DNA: TGTGCCAGCAGCAGGGGAAGGCGGGAGACCCAGTACTTC. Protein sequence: CASSRGRRETQYF.

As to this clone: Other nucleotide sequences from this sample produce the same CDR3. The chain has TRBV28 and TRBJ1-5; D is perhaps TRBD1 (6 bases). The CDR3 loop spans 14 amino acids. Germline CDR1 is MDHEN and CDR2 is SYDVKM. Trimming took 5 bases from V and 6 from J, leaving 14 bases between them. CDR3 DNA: TGTGCCAGCAGTCTTAAACAGGGTACTCAGCCCCAGCATTTT. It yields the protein CASSLKQGTQPQHF.